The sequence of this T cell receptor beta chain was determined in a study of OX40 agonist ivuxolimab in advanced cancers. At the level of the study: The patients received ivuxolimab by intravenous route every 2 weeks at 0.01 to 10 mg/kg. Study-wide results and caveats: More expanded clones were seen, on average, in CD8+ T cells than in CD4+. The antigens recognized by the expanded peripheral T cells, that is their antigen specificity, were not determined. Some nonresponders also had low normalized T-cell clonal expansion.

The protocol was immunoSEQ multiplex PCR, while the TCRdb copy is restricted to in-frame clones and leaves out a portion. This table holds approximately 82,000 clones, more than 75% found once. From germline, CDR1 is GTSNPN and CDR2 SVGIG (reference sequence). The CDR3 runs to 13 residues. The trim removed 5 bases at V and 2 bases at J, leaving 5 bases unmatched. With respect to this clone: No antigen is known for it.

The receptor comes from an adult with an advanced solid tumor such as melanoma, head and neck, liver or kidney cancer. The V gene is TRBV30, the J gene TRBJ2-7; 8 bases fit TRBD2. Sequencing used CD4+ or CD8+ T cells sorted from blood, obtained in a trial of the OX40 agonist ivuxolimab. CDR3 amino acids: CAWAGGAPYEQYF. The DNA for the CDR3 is TGTGCCTGGGCCGGGGGGGCTCCCTACGAGCAGTACTTC.